This passage covers 18 T cell receptor beta chains from one sample sequenced in a study of blood T cell repertoires in COVID-19. Sequencing used immunoSEQ multiplex PCR; TCRdb keeps in-frame clones, though not all of them. The data contain 90,000 to 100,000 clones, about 86% of them singletons. Source material: peripheral blood. The receptors shown here come from a human donor in a cohort sampled during active COVID-19.

This clone occurred once. V usage is TRBV19 and J usage is TRBJ2-2; TRBD2 matches at 7 bases. CDR1 is LNHDA and CDR2 is SQIVND in the germline V gene (reference sequence). V dropped 0 bases and J dropped 5; count of bases not matched to a gene: 9. CDR3 size: 17 residues. The CDR3 DNA is TGTGCCAGTAGTATAGATAAGGCGGGAGCTTGGACCGGGGAGCTGTTTTTT. It translates to CASSIDKAGAWTGELFF. Drawing the rest from reference TRBV19 and TRBJ2-2, the complete variable domain is DGGITQSPKYLFRKEGQNVTLSCEQNLNHDAMYWYRQDPGQGLRLIYYSQIVNDFQKGDIAEGYSVSREKKESFPLTVTSAQKNPTAFYLCASSIDKAGAWTGELFFGEGSRLTVL.

This chain links TRBV5-1 with TRBJ2-1, with 11 bases matching TRBD2. CDR3 length: 15 amino acids. J was trimmed by 9 bases and V by 1 base; bases with no gene match: 6. CDR1 and CDR2 (germline): SGHRS, YFSETQ. The CDR3 is CASSLFLAGGGEQFF. The DNA of the CDR3 is TGCGCCAGCAGCTTGTTCCTAGCGGGGGGTGGTGAGCAGTTCTTC.

The chain employs TRBV30 and TRBJ2-5, with 10 nucleotides matching TRBD1. This CDR3 is built from 15 residues. Germline CDR1 GTSNPN, CDR2 SVGIG (reference sequence). The V segment lost 4 bases and the J segment 5 bases; nucleotides outside the gene matches: 10. CDR3 region: CAWTHGTGAGETQYF. Here the CDR3 DNA reads TGTGCCTGGACCCACGGGACAGGGGCAGGGGAGACCCAGTACTTC.

This chain uses TRBV6-5 with TRBJ1-1; D possibly corresponds to TRBD1 (5 bases). The CDR3 spans 13 residues. Germline CDR1 reads MNHEY; CDR2 reads SVGAGI. V was trimmed by 3 bases and J by 4 bases, leaving 9 bases between them. CDR3 coding DNA: TGTGCCAGCAGTTATACCAGGGCCACTGAAGCTTTCTTT. It specifies CASSYTRATEAFF.

The rearrangement joins TRBV4-1 to TRBJ1-5; 8 bases agree with TRBD1. The V gene end was trimmed by 1 base and the J gene end by 5 bases; junction bases not matched to a gene: 7. Germline V CDR1 and CDR2: MGHRA, YSYEKL. The CDR3 is 16 amino acids. CDR3 in amino acids: CASSQGPGGGDQPQHF. CDR3 bases: TGCGCCAGCAGCCAAGGGCCAGGGGGCGGGGATCAGCCCCAGCATTTT.

V is TRBV30 and J is TRBJ2-2, with TRBD2 as a possible D gene (6 bases). Germline V CDR1 and CDR2: GTSNPN, SVGIG (reference sequence). The CDR3 totals 14 residues. With 5 bases removed from V and 3 bases from J, the gap between germline ends came to 13 bases. The CDR3 DNA is TGTGCCTGGGCCCGGGACTTTTACACCGGGGAGCTGTTTTTT. Its protein product is CAWARDFYTGELFF.

The V and J genes are TRBV18 and TRBJ1-5, with a possible D match to TRBD1 (5 bases). The length of the CDR3 is 14 residues. Deletions cut 3 bases from V and 4 bases from J, with 10 bases between. The germline V gene encodes CDR1 KGHSH and CDR2 LQKENI. The CDR3: CASSPNRLNQPQHF. CDR3 nucleotide sequence: TGTGCCAGCTCACCCAACAGGCTTAATCAGCCCCAGCATTTT.

Of note for this clone: Other nucleotide sequences from this sample produce the same CDR3. V and J are TRBV14 and TRBJ1-2, with D perhaps TRBD1 (5 bases). This CDR3 spans 13 amino acids. The germline V and J ends were trimmed by 4 bases and 0 bases, with 6 bases remaining between them. Germline V gives CDR1 SGHDN, CDR2 FVKESK. The DNA of the CDR3 is TGTGCCAGCAGCCCAGGGTCTAACTATGGCTACACCTTC. The encoded protein is CASSPGSNYGYTF.

This clone has a single count. V is TRBV4-3 and J is TRBJ2-7; 8 bases align to TRBD1. V lost 0 bases and J lost 3; bases outside the gene matches: 7. Per the germline V gene, CDR1 is LGHNA and CDR2 is YSLEER. CDR3 length equals 16 residues. The CDR3 region has the DNA TGCGCCAGCAGCCAAGACGCGGACAGGGTTGGCTACGAGCAGTACTTC. The encoded protein is CASSQDADRVGYEQYF.

The gene calls are TRBV10-2 and TRBJ2-3, with 7 bases that match TRBD2. The germline CDR1 and CDR2 sequences are WSHSY and SAAADI. After removal of 6 bases from V and 2 bases from J, the junction contained 11 bases not matched to a gene. The CDR3 runs to 16 residues. The CDR3 sequence: CASRTTSEGHTDTQYF. For the CDR3, the DNA is TGCGCCAGCAGAACCACTAGCGAGGGTCACACAGATACGCAGTATTTT.

V is TRBV9 and J is TRBJ2-5, with TRBD2 as a possible D gene (5 bases). The CDR3 loop spans 13 amino acids. Trimming stripped 0 bases from V and 5 bases from J, with 8 bases between. In germline, CDR1 is SGDLS, CDR2 YYNGEE. The CDR3 region is CASSVAPGETQYF. As DNA, the CDR3 is TGTGCCAGCAGCGTAGCGCCGGGGGAGACCCAGTACTTC.

The gene calls are TRBV7-8 and TRBJ2-2; D remains unclear. The CDR3 has 13 residues. V lost 1 base, J lost 9 bases, and 9 bases lay in between. Germline values: CDR1 SGHVS, CDR2 FQNEAQ. The CDR3 spells CASSLVVERELFF. DNA for the CDR3: TGTGCCAGCAGCTTAGTGGTTGAGAGGGAGCTGTTTTTT.

The chain uses TRBV13 and TRBJ2-5, with 9 bases that match TRBD1. With V trimmed by 3 bases and J by 3 bases, 5 bases remained unmatched. CDR3 size: 15 residues. Germline V gives CDR1 PRHDT, CDR2 FYEKMQ (reference sequence). CDR3 nucleotide sequence: TGTGCCAGCAGCTTTTCCCGGGACAGGGAAGAGACCCAGTACTTC. This sequence encodes CASSFSRDREETQYF.

The chain couples TRBV3-1 (or the pseudogene TRBV3-2) to TRBJ1-1; 7 positions agree with TRBD1. CDR3 length equals 15 residues. The germline V gene has CDR1 LGHDT and CDR2 YNNKEL (reference sequence). With V trimmed by 1 base and J by 4 bases, 6 bases remained unmatched. For the CDR3, the DNA is TGTGCCAGCAGCCAAGGGAAAGGGGGCCGCACTGAAGCTTTCTTT. Its protein product is CASSQGKGGRTEAFF.

This clone was recorded only once. The chain is built from TRBV18 and TRBJ2-7; 7 bases are a match to TRBD2. Per germline, CDR1 KGHSH and CDR2 LQKENI. This CDR3 comprises 13 residues. V shed 6 bases, J shed 4 bases, and the junction held 6 bases outside the gene matches. The CDR3 loop reads CASSGGRRYEQYF. CDR3 sequence (DNA): TGTGCCAGCTCCGGGGGGAGGCGGTACGAGCAGTACTTC. Looking up the rest from reference TRBV18 and TRBJ2-7 gives the full variable domain: NAGVMQNPRHLVRRRGQEARLRCSPMKGHSHVYWYRQLPEEGLKFMVYLQKENIIDESGMPKERFSAEFPKEGPSILRIQQVVRGDSAAYFCASSGGRRYEQYFGPGTRLTVT.

This clone was detected once. V gene TRBV12-3 or TRBV12-4 combines with J gene TRBJ2-7, with D perhaps TRBD2 (6 bases). The CDR3 extends over 13 amino acids. V dropped 6 bases and J dropped 4 bases, with 13 bases sitting between them. CDR3 in DNA: TGTGCCAGCAGAACCGGGGGTAATTACGAGCAGTACTTC. Translating it yields CASRTGGNYEQYF.

The chain links TRBV4-1 to TRBJ2-1, with D possibly being TRBD1 (5 bases). Germline V lookup: CDR1 MGHRA, CDR2 YSYEKL. The ends were cut back, 0 bases at V and 4 bases at J, with 10 bases in the middle. CDR3 length equals 15 residues. The CDR3 nucleotides read TGCGCCAGCAGCCAAGAGCCAGGGAAGTACAATGAGCAGTTCTTC. This sequence encodes CASSQEPGKYNEQFF.

The rearrangement links TRBV9 to TRBJ2-1; the D gene is possibly TRBD1 (6 bases). Germline CDR1 and CDR2: SGDLS and YYNGEE. The CDR3 runs to 17 residues. V lost 4 bases and J lost 0, with 17 bases in between. CDR3 nucleotide sequence: TGTGCCAGCAGCTCGAGGGGGTTGTTGAGCTCCTACAATGAGCAGTTCTTC. This translates into CASSSRGLLSSYNEQFF.